A single sample is the source of the 32 T cell receptor beta chains below, sequenced in a study of human T cells and chemical hapten exposure. Time point noted: healthy volunteer bleed at 2 weeks. From whole blood left unfractionated, total RNA was extracted. TCRdb re-analysed the RACE reads in MiXCR, keeping a single row per CDR3 protein. The sample contains 49,000 or so distinct CDR3 sequences, about 4.8% of which appear only once. Sequenced input: whole blood. All receptors come from a human donor in good health. Some clones in this sample may be carry-over from other donors' samples.

This clonotype was counted many times. The chain has TRBV6-6 and TRBJ1-1; possibly TRBD1 for D (6 bases). CDR1 MNHNY and CDR2 SVGAGI come from the germline V gene (reference sequence). CDR3 size: 13 residues. V gave up 5 bases and J gave up 6 bases, with 13 bases separating them. DNA for the CDR3: TGTGCCAGCAGTGTTAGGGGGGTGGCTGAAGCTTTCTTT. Protein product: CASSVRGVAEAFF.

This clonotype was detected ten times or more. This chain links TRBV28 with TRBJ2-4; D is possibly TRBD1 (6 bases). CDR1 is MDHEN and CDR2 is SYDVKM in the germline V gene. Trimming took off 0 bases at V and 3 bases at J, with 9 bases between the two ends. The CDR3 consists of 15 residues. CDR3 nucleotide sequence: TGTGCCAGCAGTTTATGGGGGGCTGGCAAAAACATTCAGTACTTC. Residues: CASSLWGAGKNIQYF. The whole variable domain, filled in from reference TRBV28 and TRBJ2-4, reads DVKVTQSSRYLVKRTGEKVFLECVQDMDHENMFWYRQDPGLGLRLIYFSYDVKMKEKGDIPEGYSVSREKKERFSLILESASTNQTSMYLCASSLWGAGKNIQYFGAGTRLSVL.

Ten or more counts support this clonotype. The chain links TRBV6-1 to TRBJ1-4; the D is unclear. V was shortened by 5 bases and J by 2 bases, with 9 bases between the two germline ends. Looked up from germline, CDR1 is MNHNS and CDR2 is SASEGT. The CDR3 length is 14 residues. The CDR3 spells CASSLHVTNEKLFF. The CDR3 DNA reads TGTGCCAGCAGTTTACATGTGACTAATGAAAAACTGTTTTTT.

For this clonotype: Being one base from a much bigger clone, this may be a read error. The chain is built from TRBV12-3 or TRBV12-4 and TRBJ1-1; the match to TRBD1 covers 7 bases. The CDR3 totals 15 residues. The CDR3 coding sequence is TGTGCCAACAGTCCCCGCCCGACAGGGTGGACTGAAGCTTTCTTT. Translated, it gives CANSPRPTGWTEAFF.

The sample holds many counts of this clonotype. This chain uses TRBV9 with TRBJ2-1; TRBD1 matches 8 bases. Germline CDR1 and CDR2: SGDLS and YYNGEE. The V gene end was trimmed by 4 bases and the J gene end by 7 bases; junction bases not matched to a gene: 7. The CDR3 spans 14 residues. In nucleotides, the CDR3 is TGTGCCAGCAGCTCCCCGGACAGGGTAAATGAGCAGTTCTTC. Translating gives CASSSPDRVNEQFF.

This clonotype turned up a few times. This chain connects TRBV6-5 to TRBJ1-1, with D possibly matching TRBD1 (5 bases). CDR1 is MNHEY, CDR2 SVGAGI, per germline. Between the trimmed V and J ends, which lost 6 bases and 6 bases, there was a span of 14 bases. The CDR3 is 13 residues long. CDR3 coding DNA: TGTGCCAGCAGCCCCGGGGGGGAGGCTGAAGCTTTCTTT. This codes for CASSPGGEAEAFF.

At least ten counts were recorded for this clonotype. The rearrangement uses TRBV6-2 or TRBV6-3 and TRBJ2-3; no clear D. This CDR3 is built from 14 residues. Germline CDR1 reads MNHEY; CDR2 reads SVGEGT. Trimming took off 6 bases at V and 1 base at J, with 11 bases between the two ends. The CDR3, as DNA: TGTGCCAGCAGATACAGAGTCGGCACAGATACGCAGTATTTT. This gives the protein CASRYRVGTDTQYF.

The chain joins TRBV20-1 to TRBJ1-4; no definite D call. CDR1 and CDR2 (germline): DFQATT, SNEGSKA (reference sequence). The germline V and J ends were trimmed by 3 bases and 8 bases, with 13 bases remaining between them. The CDR3 has 13 residues. CDR3 region: CSARRSSEEKLFF. CDR3 in DNA: TGCAGTGCTAGGAGGAGTTCAGAAGAAAAACTGTTTTTT.

This clonotype was observed a few times. The CDR3 coding sequence is TGTGCCAGCAGCCGCCCCGGGGAAGAGACCCAGTACTTC. Amino acids: CASSRPGEETQYF. This chain links TRBV5-5 with TRBJ2-5; D is perhaps TRBD2 (5 bases). V was shortened by 4 bases and J by 3 bases, with 10 bases between the two germline ends. CDR3 size: 13 residues. Germline V gene data show CDR1 as SGHKS and CDR2 as YYEKEE (reference sequence).

This clonotype was counted a few times. The chain carries TRBV5-6 and TRBJ1-1; D is possibly TRBD1 (6 bases). V was cut by 3 bases and J by 0 bases, with 9 bases left in between. Per germline, CDR1 SGHDT and CDR2 YYEEEE. The CDR3 has 14 amino acids. The CDR3: CASSSGQLNTEAFF. CDR3 coding DNA: TGTGCCAGCAGCTCCGGACAGTTGAACACTGAAGCTTTCTTT.

This clonotype was observed a handful of times. The chain links TRBV3-1 to TRBJ1-2, with 9 bases identical to TRBD1. The CDR3 has 14 amino acids. The V gene's germline CDR1 is LGHDT and CDR2 YNNKEL (reference sequence). V lost 6 bases to trimming and J lost 4 bases; unmatched junction nucleotides: 6. The CDR3 is CASRRGQGTYGYTF. Written as DNA, the CDR3 is TGTGCCAGCAGGAGGGGACAGGGAACCTATGGCTACACCTTC.

This chain uses TRBV6-5 with TRBJ2-1; D is tentatively TRBD1 or TRBD2 (5 bases each). V was shortened by 8 bases and J by 9 bases, with 23 bases between the two germline ends. The length of the CDR3 is 15 residues. Germline V gene lookup returns CDR1 MNHEY and CDR2 SVGAGI. This CDR3 reads CASHEKSWGSTEQFF. CDR3 in DNA: TGTGCCAGCCACGAAAAGTCGTGGGGGTCGACTGAGCAGTTCTTC.

This clonotype appeared a few times. J is TRBJ2-1 and V is TRBV12-3 or TRBV12-4, with no clear D. The ends were cut back, 6 bases at V and 8 bases at J, with 14 bases in the middle. The CDR3 contains 13 residues. The CDR3 nucleotides are TGTGCCAGCAGCCCGCCAGAGTCGCATGAGCAGTTCTTC. This encodes CASSPPESHEQFF.

This clonotype was counted at least ten times. This chain connects TRBV6-1 to TRBJ1-5; maybe TRBD1 (5 bases). CDR1 MNHNS and CDR2 SASEGT come from the germline V gene. The CDR3 contains 14 residues. V was cut by 1 base and J by 5 bases, with 9 bases left in between. The CDR3 region is CASSEGGFYQPQHF. The DNA for the CDR3 is TGTGCCAGCAGTGAAGGGGGGTTTTATCAGCCCCAGCATTTT.

This clonotype showed up many times. This sequence joins TRBV6-2 or TRBV6-3 and TRBJ2-7; the D is unclear. Germline values: CDR1 MNHEY, CDR2 SVGEGT. V was clipped by 2 bases and J by 4 bases, with 9 bases between them. This CDR3 contains 13 residues. CDR3 coding DNA: TGTGCCAGCAGTTACGTGGGAAATTACGAGCAGTACTTC. Its protein is CASSYVGNYEQYF.

The CDR3 nucleotides read TGTGCCAGCAGCTCCCCCCCAGCGGGAGGGCGTAATGAGCAGTTCTTC. Its translation is CASSSPPAGGRNEQFF. This chain joins TRBV13 and TRBJ2-1; 10 bases agree with TRBD2. This CDR3 has 16 residues. From germline, CDR1 is PRHDT and CDR2 FYEKMQ (reference sequence). Germline trimming cut 4 bases from V and 7 bases from J; bases unmatched to any gene: 10.

The chain links TRBV20-1 to TRBJ2-5; 8 bases match TRBD1. The CDR3 length is 14 residues. V gave up 3 bases and J gave up 5 bases; unmatched junction bases: 8. Germline lookup yields CDR1 DFQATT and CDR2 SNEGSKA (reference sequence). Written as DNA, the CDR3 is TGCAGTGCTAGGGCCAGGGGGCGCGATGAGACCCAGTACTTC. This translates into CSARARGRDETQYF.

This clonotype was picked up many times. V usage is TRBV2 and J usage is TRBJ1-6; D may be TRBD1 (5 bases). The CDR3 spans 14 residues. Trimming stripped 1 base from V and 6 bases from J, with 7 bases between. The germline V gene has CDR1 SNHLY and CDR2 FYNNEI. CDR3 sequence: CASSEEQGNSPLHF. For the CDR3, the DNA is TGTGCCAGCAGTGAAGAGCAGGGTAATTCACCCCTCCACTTT.

This clonotype has at least ten counts. This rearrangement joins TRBV20-1 to TRBJ2-3; 8 positions agree with TRBD2. J lost 0 bases, V lost 2 bases, and 1 base had no gene match. This CDR3 has 14 residues. Per germline, CDR1 DFQATT and CDR2 SNEGSKA (reference sequence). Here the CDR3 reads CSARIAGSTDTQYF. CDR3 sequence (DNA): TGCAGTGCTAGAATAGCGGGGAGCACAGATACGCAGTATTTT.

This clonotype showed up many times. This chain connects TRBV24-1 to TRBJ2-6; D unclear. V lost 2 bases to trimming and J lost 4 bases, with 11 bases between them. The CDR3 runs to 16 residues. CDR1 and CDR2 (germline): KGHDR, SFDVKD. The CDR3 sequence is CATSDYLGSGANVLTF. The CDR3 nucleotides read TGTGCCACCAGTGATTATTTGGGGTCCGGGGCCAACGTCCTGACTTTC.

The rearrangement links TRBV10-3 to TRBJ2-7; 9 nucleotides align to TRBD1. Germline CDR1 ENHRY, CDR2 SYGVKD. J gave up 2 bases and V 6 bases, and 5 bases lay outside the gene matches. The length of the CDR3 is 14 residues. The CDR3 nucleotides read TGTGCCATCAGAGGCGGGACAGGGACCTACGAGCAGTACTTC. Amino acids: CAIRGGTGTYEQYF.

This clonotype was seen ten or more times. The chain recombines TRBV20-1 with TRBJ2-1; 7 bases are shared with TRBD2. Losses at the gene ends were 1 base for V and 0 bases for J; bases not matched to a gene: 12. This CDR3 has 18 amino acids. CDR1 is DFQATT, CDR2 SNEGSKA, per germline (reference sequence). CDR3 coding DNA: TGCAGTGCTAGAGGCCTAGCGGTTGGGGGAAGCTCCTACAATGAGCAGTTCTTC. Its protein is CSARGLAVGGSSYNEQFF.

The chain couples TRBV5-1 to TRBJ2-7; no firm D call. The V end was cut by 4 bases, the J end by 2 bases, with 19 bases between. Germline V gene data show CDR1 as SGHRS and CDR2 as YFSETQ. There are 16 residues in the CDR3. This chain's CDR3 is CASSKPRSSSPYEQYF. The CDR3 bases are TGCGCCAGCAGCAAGCCCCGATCCTCTTCACCCTACGAGCAGTACTTC.

This clonotype was detected many times. The rearrangement uses TRBV6-1 and TRBJ1-1; D is perhaps TRBD1 (5 bases). The CDR3 extends over 14 amino acids. Between the trimmed V and J ends, which lost 6 bases and 4 bases, there was a span of 15 bases. Germline assignment: CDR1 MNHNS and CDR2 SASEGT. As DNA, the CDR3 is TGTGCCAGCAGGGGACTACATAGGGGCACTGAAGCTTTCTTT. Protein product: CASRGLHRGTEAFF.

This clonotype has at least ten counts. The genes are TRBV6-2 or TRBV6-3 and TRBJ1-2, with no clear D. The CDR3 extends over 18 amino acids. Germline CDR1 and CDR2: MNHEY and SVGEGT. The V end lost 5 bases, the J end lost 0 bases, and 22 bases lay between the germline ends. The CDR3 sequence is CASSNTGFPLPPNYGYTF. CDR3 nucleotides: TGTGCCAGCAGTAACACCGGCTTTCCCCTTCCTCCTAACTATGGCTACACCTTC.

The chain carries TRBV18 and TRBJ2-7; D may be TRBD2 (5 bases). Trimming stripped 3 bases from V and 2 bases from J, with 14 bases between. Germline loops: CDR1 KGHSH, CDR2 LQKENI. This CDR3 region has 15 residues. CDR3 coding DNA: TGTGCCAGCTCACCGCGGAGGCAGGAGACCTACGAGCAGTACTTC. It codes for CASSPRRQETYEQYF.

The chain couples TRBV20-1 to TRBJ1-1; TRBD1 agrees at 7 bases. V dropped 1 base and J dropped 4; count of bases not matched to a gene: 12. Germline V lookup: CDR1 DFQATT, CDR2 SNEGSKA (reference sequence). The CDR3 loop spans 16 amino acids. The CDR3 DNA sequence: TGCAGTGCTAGAGTTTTTGGGAGACAGGGAGGCACTGAAGCTTTCTTT. It codes for CSARVFGRQGGTEAFF.

This clonotype was seen repeatedly, ten times or more. The chain uses TRBV6-1 and TRBJ2-3, with 9 bases aligning to TRBD2. Unmatched junction bases numbered 7, after V lost 0 bases and J lost 3 bases. Germline CDR1 MNHNS, CDR2 SASEGT. This CDR3 comprises 17 residues. The DNA for the CDR3 is TGTGCCAGCAGTGAAGCGGGCCGAGCGGGAGGAACAGATACGCAGTATTTT. Translation: CASSEAGRAGGTDTQYF.

This clonotype was observed at least ten times. The chain is built from TRBV7-2 and TRBJ2-4, with D possibly TRBD1 on 7 matching bases. The CDR3 is made up of 14 amino acids. Germline V gives CDR1 SGHTA, CDR2 FQGNSA. Trimming removed 7 bases from V and 3 bases from J, with 13 bases in between. In DNA, the CDR3 is TGTGCCAGCAATAACAGGGGAGGCAAAAACATTCAGTACTTC. Residues: CASNNRGGKNIQYF. Filled out from reference TRBV7-2 and TRBJ2-4, the complete variable domain reads GAGVSQSPSNKVTEKGKDVELRCDPISGHTALYWYRQSLGQGLEFLIYFQGNSAPDKSGLPSDRFSAERTGGSVSTLTIQRTQQEDSAVYLCASNNRGGKNIQYFGAGTRLSVL.

The V gene is TRBV3-1, the J gene TRBJ2-7; D is unclear. The V end lost 3 bases, the J end lost 2 bases, and 11 bases lay between the germline ends. The CDR3 runs 14 residues. Germline V gene data show CDR1 as LGHDT and CDR2 as YNNKEL (reference sequence). The CDR3 spells CASSHTQSPYEQYF. The CDR3 DNA reads as TGTGCCAGCAGCCATACCCAGTCCCCCTACGAGCAGTACTTC.

This clonotype appeared a few times. This rearrangement joins TRBV6-2 or TRBV6-3 to TRBJ2-3; D gene uncertain. The CDR3 consists of 10 residues. Germline lookup yields CDR1 MNHEY and CDR2 SVGEGT. V was clipped by 8 bases and J by 8 bases, with 8 bases between them. CDR3 loop: CASSDGTQYF. The CDR3 coding sequence is TGTGCCAGCTCTGATGGTACGCAGTATTTT.

This clonotype was recorded many times. This chain connects TRBV3-1 to TRBJ1-3, with TRBD1 matching over 8 bases. Germline CDR1 LGHDT, CDR2 YNNKEL (reference sequence). V shed 3 bases and J 3 bases; nucleotides not matched to a gene: 10. The CDR3 spans 17 residues. The CDR3 protein is CASSHRGQGALGNTIYF. DNA of the CDR3: TGTGCCAGCAGCCATAGGGGTCAGGGGGCGCTTGGAAACACCATATATTTT.